One sample yielded the 21 T cell receptor beta chains listed below, sequenced in a study of OX40 agonist ivuxolimab in advanced cancers. TCRdb's table, derived via immunoSEQ multiplex PCR, lists solely in-frame clones and lacks some. Of some 77,000 clones in the sample, more than 80% were seen once. The starting material was CD4+ or CD8+ T cells sorted from blood, obtained in a trial of the OX40 agonist ivuxolimab. The receptors derive from an adult with an advanced solid tumor such as melanoma, head and neck, liver or kidney cancer.

V gene TRBV30 combines with J gene TRBJ1-2, with D uncertain. The CDR3 covers 14 residues. Germline V CDR1 and CDR2: GTSNPN, SVGIG (reference sequence). V was cut by 0 bases and J by 4 bases, with 12 bases left in between. The CDR3, as DNA: TGTGCCTGGAGTGTACGGGAGGGATCCTATGGCTACACCTTC. It encodes CAWSVREGSYGYTF.

This chain joins TRBV5-1 and TRBJ2-3; the match to TRBD2 covers 10 bases. V lost 5 bases and J lost 3; bases outside the gene matches: 6. Germline lookup yields CDR1 SGHRS and CDR2 YFSETQ. The CDR3 has 15 amino acids. CDR3 DNA sequence: TGCGCCAGCAGTTTCACTAGCGGGGCTACAGATACGCAGTATTTT. It specifies CASSFTSGATDTQYF.

The V call is TRBV7-2, the J call TRBJ2-1, with D perhaps matching TRBD1 (5 bases). Germline V gene data show CDR1 as SGHTA and CDR2 as FQGNSA. CDR3 size: 12 residues. V lost 4 bases and J 14 bases, leaving 15 bases between the germline ends. CDR3 sequence: CASSSFLGVEFF. The CDR3 nucleotides read TGTGCCAGCAGCTCGTTCTTAGGGGTGGAGTTCTTC.

In this sample, this clone turned up a few times. The chain joins TRBV18 to TRBJ1-4, with D maybe TRBD1 (6 bases). Per germline, CDR1 KGHSH and CDR2 LQKENI. The CDR3 length is 15 residues. The V gene lost 5 bases and the J gene lost 0 bases, with 10 bases spanning the gap. The CDR3 bases are TGTGCCAGCTCAGCCAGGGGCGCAACTAATGAAAAACTGTTTTTT. Residues: CASSARGATNEKLFF. Complete variable domain (other parts from reference TRBV18 and TRBJ1-4): NAGVMQNPRHLVRRRGQEARLRCSPMKGHSHVYWYRQLPEEGLKFMVYLQKENIIDESGMPKERFSAEFPKEGPSILRIQQVVRGDSAAYFCASSARGATNEKLFFGSGTQLSVL.

The chain combines TRBV11-2 with TRBJ1-1, with D maybe TRBD1 (6 bases). Germline V gene data show CDR1 as SGHAT and CDR2 as FQNNGV. Deletions cut 3 bases from V and 0 bases from J, with 17 bases between. The CDR3 covers 17 residues. The CDR3 reads CASSFLQGPIMNTEAFF. CDR3 nucleotides: TGTGCCAGCAGCTTTCTTCAGGGGCCTATAATGAACACTGAAGCTTTCTTT. Filled out from reference TRBV11-2 and TRBJ1-1, the complete variable domain reads EAGVAQSPRYKIIEKRQSVAFWCNPISGHATLYWYQQILGQGPKLLIQFQNNGVVDDSQLPKDRFSAERLKGVDSTLKIQPAKLEDSAVYLCASSFLQGPIMNTEAFFGQGTRLTVV.

V is TRBV4-2 and J is TRBJ2-7; D is perhaps TRBD1 (6 bases). The CDR3 is 17 amino acids. Trimming pared 1 base from V and 2 bases from J, leaving 18 bases between. The germline CDR1 and CDR2 sequences are LGHNA and YNFKEQ. CDR3 residues: CASSQAIRGPDPYEQYF. The DNA for the CDR3 is TGTGCCAGCAGCCAAGCAATCAGGGGACCTGACCCCTACGAGCAGTACTTC.

This chain joins TRBV5-1 and TRBJ2-5; a possible D gene is TRBD1 (6 bases). V lost 4 bases and J lost 10, with 11 bases in between. The CDR3 has 11 amino acids. Germline V gene data show CDR1 as SGHRS and CDR2 as YFSETQ. This CDR3 reads CASSVRGIQYF. CDR3 bases: TGCGCCAGCAGCGTGAGGGGGATCCAGTACTTC.

The chain is built from TRBV25-1 and TRBJ2-7; a possible D gene is TRBD2 (6 bases). The length of the CDR3 is 15 residues. The germline gives CDR1 MGHDK, CDR2 SYGVNS. Deletions cut 5 bases from V and 4 bases from J, with 18 bases between. The CDR3 here is CASSPRRGAFYEQYF. The CDR3 nucleotides read TGTGCCAGCAGTCCCAGGCGCGGGGCCTTTTACGAGCAGTACTTC.

This chain links TRBV5-4 with TRBJ1-4; 7 nucleotides match TRBD1. The germline gives CDR1 SGHNT, CDR2 YYREEE (reference sequence). The CDR3 loop spans 13 amino acids. The ends lost 4 bases at V and 6 bases at J; junction bases unmatched: 3. The CDR3 DNA reads TGTGCCAGCAGCCGACAGGGAGATGAAAAACTGTTTTTT. This gives the protein CASSRQGDEKLFF.

V usage is TRBV27 and J usage is TRBJ2-2; possible D gene TRBD1, 5 bases. Germline CDR1 and CDR2: MNHEY and SMNVEV (reference sequence). V lost 5 bases and J lost 7, with 11 bases in between. CDR3 size: 13 residues. Here the CDR3 DNA reads TGTGCCAGCAGTCGCAGGGTTAGCGGGGAGCTGTTTTTT. Protein: CASSRRVSGELFF.

The J gene is TRBJ2-5, the V gene TRBV7-9, with 9 bases matching TRBD1. The CDR3 consists of 16 residues. Germline loops: CDR1 SEHNR, CDR2 FQNEAQ (reference sequence). The V gene end was trimmed by 4 bases and the J gene end by 5 bases; junction bases not matched to a gene: 11. In DNA form, the CDR3 reads TGTGCCAGCAGCTCGACAGGGGGAGCCCCCGGGGAGACCCAGTACTTC. Its protein is CASSSTGGAPGETQYF.

The chain is built from TRBV6-5 and TRBJ1-6; D ambiguous. V lost 5 bases and J 9 bases, leaving 14 bases between the germline ends. The germline CDR1 and CDR2 sequences are MNHEY and SVGAGI. There are 14 residues in the CDR3. The CDR3 loop is CASSPPASSSPLHF. The DNA for the CDR3 is TGTGCCAGCAGTCCCCCTGCCTCTAGTTCACCCCTCCACTTT.

The chain carries TRBV20-1 and TRBJ2-7; 9 bases line up with TRBD2. The V gene end was trimmed by 5 bases and the J gene end by 7 bases; junction bases not matched to a gene: 3. This CDR3 is built from 11 residues. The germline V gene has CDR1 DFQATT and CDR2 SNEGSKA (reference sequence). In DNA form, the CDR3 reads TGCAGTGCTCTCACTAGCGGGGAGCAGTACTTC. Its translation: CSALTSGEQYF.

CDR3 protein: CASVIGQAPRGGNQPQHF. DNA of the CDR3: TGTGCCAGCGTGATCGGACAGGCACCACGGGGAGGCAATCAGCCCCAGCATTTT. The chain combines TRBV21-1 with TRBJ1-5; the table names TRBD1, a call not compared with the DNA. TRBV21-1 has pseudogene status. The CDR3 totals 18 residues.

This clone was counted a few times. The chain joins TRBV10-1 to TRBJ1-1, with 8 bases lining up with TRBD1. Per the germline V gene, CDR1 is WNHNN and CDR2 is SYGVQD (reference sequence). This CDR3 spans 14 amino acids. Trimming cost V 1 base and J 5 bases; bases outside gene matches: 3. CDR3 DNA sequence: TGCGCCAGCAGTGAGTACAGGGGGTCTACTGAAGCTTTCTTT. It translates to CASSEYRGSTEAFF.

The V call is TRBV27, the J call TRBJ2-7; D assignment may be TRBD1 or TRBD2 (5 bases each). Trimming left V 1 base short and J 4 bases short, with 14 bases between. The length of the CDR3 is 15 residues. Looked up from germline, CDR1 is MNHEY and CDR2 is SMNVEV (reference sequence). The CDR3 nucleotides read TGTGCCAGCAGTTTATTGGGCCCAGAGGGGTACGAGCAGTACTTC. This encodes CASSLLGPEGYEQYF.

V is TRBV19 and J is TRBJ2-1; perhaps TRBD1 as D (5 bases). Germline CDR1 reads LNHDA; CDR2 reads SQIVND (reference sequence). Trimming left V 6 bases short and J 0 bases short, with 12 bases between. The CDR3 consists of 15 residues. The CDR3 DNA follows: TGTGCCAGTAGCCGACAGCGTAACTCCTACAATGAGCAGTTCTTC. Translating gives CASSRQRNSYNEQFF.

The chain links TRBV5-4 to TRBJ2-1; tentative D call: TRBD1 (6 bases). Trimming cost V 5 bases and J 4 bases, with 19 bases left between them. The CDR3 runs 16 residues. In germline, CDR1 is SGHNT, CDR2 YYREEE (reference sequence). As DNA, the CDR3 is TGTGCCAGCAGGCAAATGACAGGAGCCGCTTACAATGAGCAGTTCTTC. Translation: CASRQMTGAAYNEQFF.

The rearrangement uses TRBV27 and TRBJ1-1; D is uncertain. The CDR3 spans 14 residues. The germline CDR1 and CDR2 sequences are MNHEY and SMNVEV (reference sequence). V was shortened by 5 bases and J by 4 bases, with 14 bases between the two germline ends. CDR3: CASSRQRTGTEAFF. The CDR3 DNA sequence: TGTGCCAGCAGTCGTCAGAGGACGGGCACTGAAGCTTTCTTT.

The chain joins TRBV5-1 to TRBJ2-5, with D perhaps TRBD1 (6 bases). CDR1 SGHRS and CDR2 YFSETQ come from the germline V gene. This CDR3 has 13 amino acids. V was trimmed by 5 bases and J by 5 bases, leaving 13 bases between them. CDR3 DNA: TGCGCCAGCAGGGGGGCTAATGGGGAGACCCAGTACTTC. This gives the protein CASRGANGETQYF.

A few counts support this clone. CDR3 nucleotide sequence: TGCGCCAGCAGCTTGGGAGGGGGCTCCTATGGCTACACCTTC. This encodes CASSLGGGSYGYTF. This chain links TRBV5-1 with TRBJ1-2, with TRBD1 identical over 7 bases. Germline assignment: CDR1 SGHRS and CDR2 YFSETQ. J was trimmed by 4 bases and V by 0 bases; bases with no gene match: 3. The CDR3 has 14 amino acids.